This entry describes one TCR beta chain. Its specificity is unknown. This entry is derived from a study of cytomegalovirus exposure and HLA in healthy donors. Notes on the study in general: Among the CMV-associated chains, three were confirmed in vitro as specific for CMV antigens. Most TCR sequences were rare, but some public TCRs occurred in many donors.

Trimming removed 7 bases from V and 0 bases from J; junction bases left unmatched: 9. The CDR3 has 14 residues. Germline-derived CDR1 and CDR2 are SQVTM and ANQGSEA. The repertoire was sequenced with immunoSEQ multiplex PCR; TCRdb's copy has only in-frame clones and lacks some. The table shows under 75,000 clones, with around 93% occurring only once. J is TRBJ2-7 and V is TRBV29-1, with 7 bases fitting TRBD2. The sequenced sample was PBMCs. This receptor was identified in a man aged 18-30 years in good health and CMV-seropositive. The CDR3 region has the DNA TGCAGCGCCCAACTAGCGTCTTCCTCCTACGAGCAGTACTTC. Encoded protein: CSAQLASSSYEQYF.